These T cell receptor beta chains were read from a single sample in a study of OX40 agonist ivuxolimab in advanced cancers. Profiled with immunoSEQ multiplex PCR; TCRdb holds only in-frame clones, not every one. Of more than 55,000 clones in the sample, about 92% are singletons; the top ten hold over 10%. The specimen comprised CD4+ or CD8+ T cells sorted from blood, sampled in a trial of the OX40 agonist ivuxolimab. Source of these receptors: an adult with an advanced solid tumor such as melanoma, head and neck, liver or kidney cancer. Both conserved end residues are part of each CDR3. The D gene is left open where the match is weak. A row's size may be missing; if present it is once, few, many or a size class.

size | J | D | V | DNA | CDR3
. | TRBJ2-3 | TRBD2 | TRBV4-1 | TGCGCCAGCAGCCGACTAGCAACTAGCACAGATACGCAGTATTTT | CASSRLATSTDTQYF
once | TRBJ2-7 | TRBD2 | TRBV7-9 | TGTGCCAGCAGCTTAGAAGAGCGGGAGTCACCCCACGAGCAGTACTTC | CASSLEERESPHEQYF
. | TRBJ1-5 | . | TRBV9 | TGTGCCAGCAGCGTCGGGTCAGAGGGTTCCAATCAGCCCCAGCATTTT | CASSVGSEGSNQPQHF
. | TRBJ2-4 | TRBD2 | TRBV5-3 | TGTGCCAGAAGCTTGAGGTCGTCCGGGACTAGCGAACTAGCCAAAAACATTCAGTACTTC | CARSLRSSGTSELAKNIQYF
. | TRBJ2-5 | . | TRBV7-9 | TGTGCCAGCAGCTTATTAGGGGACGGCAGCGAGACCCAGTACTTC | CASSLLGDGSETQYF
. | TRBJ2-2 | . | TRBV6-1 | TGTGCCAGCAGTTCCAACGGCGGGAACACCGGGGAGCTGTTTTTT | CASSSNGGNTGELFF
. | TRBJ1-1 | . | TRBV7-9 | TGTGCCAGCAGCTTTGGGGGAATGAACACTGAAGCTTTCTTT | CASSFGGMNTEAFF
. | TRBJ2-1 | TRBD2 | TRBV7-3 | TGTGCCAGCAGCTTAGCGGGAGATGGGGGTGAGCAGTTCTTC | CASSLAGDGGEQFF
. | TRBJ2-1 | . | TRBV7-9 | TGTGCCAGCAGCTTAGTCGGGGGGCATAGATACAATGAGCAGTTCTTC | CASSLVGGHRYNEQFF
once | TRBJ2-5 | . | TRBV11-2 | TGTGCCAGCAGCTTAGAGGGCCCGGGGGCCGGGTGGGAAGAGACCCAGTACTTC | CASSLEGPGAGWEETQYF
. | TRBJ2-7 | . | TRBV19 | TGTGCCAGTAGTATGAGGAGCTTCCCCTACGAGCAGTACTTC | CASSMRSFPYEQYF
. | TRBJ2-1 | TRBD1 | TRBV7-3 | TGTGCCAGCAGCTTAGACGGGACAGGGGTCCATGAGCAGTTCTTC | CASSLDGTGVHEQFF
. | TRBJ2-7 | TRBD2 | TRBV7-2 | TGTGCCAGCAGCTTAGGGCTAGCGGCGTACGAGCAGTACTTC | CASSLGLAAYEQYF
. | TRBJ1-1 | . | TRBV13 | TGTGCCAGCAGCTTCCCTCAGACTGGGAACACTGAAGCTTTCTTT | CASSFPQTGNTEAFF
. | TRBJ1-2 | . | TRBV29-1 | TGCAGCGTTGAACGTCCAGCTAACTATGGCTACACCTTC | CSVERPANYGYTF
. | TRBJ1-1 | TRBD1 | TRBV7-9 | TGTGCCAGCAGCCCAGACAGGGGGGTTTACACTGAAGCTTTCTTT | CASSPDRGVYTEAFF
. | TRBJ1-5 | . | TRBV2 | TGTGCCAGCAGTATGATTACTAGCAATCAGCCCCAGCATTTT | CASSMITSNQPQHF
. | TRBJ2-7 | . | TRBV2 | TGTGCCAGCAGTGAGGAGGGGCCCTACGAGCAGTACTTC | CASSEEGPYEQYF
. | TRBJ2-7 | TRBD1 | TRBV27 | TGTGCCAGCAGTAACACCGGGACAGGGTGGGACGAGCAGTACTTC | CASSNTGTGWDEQYF
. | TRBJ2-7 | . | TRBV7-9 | TGTGCCAGCAGCCGCGCGGACAGCGCCTTCTACGAGCAGTACTTC | CASSRADSAFYEQYF
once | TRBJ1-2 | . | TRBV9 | TGTGCCAGCAGCGCTCCCACAGGGCCTAACTATGGCTACACCTTC | CASSAPTGPNYGYTF
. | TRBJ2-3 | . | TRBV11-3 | TGTGCCAGCAGCCGAAGTGGAATCGATACGCAGTATTTT | CASSRSGIDTQYF
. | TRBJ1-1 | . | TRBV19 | TGTGCCAGTAGTATTTTGGGGAACACTGAAGCTTTCTTT | CASSILGNTEAFF
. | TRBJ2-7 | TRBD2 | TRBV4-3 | TGCGCCAGCAGCCATTCAATTCTAGCGGGAGGGTACTCCTACGAGCAGTACTTC | CASSHSILAGGYSYEQYF
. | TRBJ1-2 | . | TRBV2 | TGTGCCAGCAGCGACCCACTTAACTATGGCTACACCTTC | CASSDPLNYGYTF
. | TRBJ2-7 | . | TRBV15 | TGTGCCACCAGGGGAGGCACCTCCTACGAGCAGTACTTC | CATRGGTSYEQYF
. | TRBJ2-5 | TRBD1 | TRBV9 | TGTGCCAGCAGCGTACAACCTGGACAGGGATTACTAGAGACCCAGTACTTC | CASSVQPGQGLLETQYF
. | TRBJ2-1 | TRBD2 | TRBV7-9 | TGTGCCAGCAGCCACCCTACTAGCGACGGTGAGCAGTTCTTC | CASSHPTSDGEQFF
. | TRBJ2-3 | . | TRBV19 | TGTGCCAGTACCACAGGGGAGGGTACGCAGTATTTT | CASTTGEGTQYF
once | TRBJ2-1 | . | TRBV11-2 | TGTGCCAGCAGCTTAACTCTACTCGATGAGCAGTTCTTC | CASSLTLLDEQFF
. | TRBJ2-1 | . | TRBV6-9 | TGTGCCAGCAGTTATGTTGGCGGGAATGAGCAGTTCTTC | CASSYVGGNEQFF
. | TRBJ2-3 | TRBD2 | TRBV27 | TGTGCCAGCAGTCCTCCGACTAGCACTAGCACAGATACGCAGTATTTT | CASSPPTSTSTDTQYF
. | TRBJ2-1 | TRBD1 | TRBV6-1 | TGTGCCAGCAGTGAAGGGGACAGGGGGGATGAGCAGTTCTTC | CASSEGDRGDEQFF
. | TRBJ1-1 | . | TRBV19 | TGTGCCAGTAGTCAGGGGAACACTGAAGCTTTCTTT | CASSQGNTEAFF
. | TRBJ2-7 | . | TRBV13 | TGTGCCAGCAGCTTTCTCTCAGCTGACGAGCAGTACTTC | CASSFLSADEQYF
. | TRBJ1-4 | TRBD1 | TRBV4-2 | TGTGCCAGCAGCCAAGGCCTGGGCAGGGGGATTACTAATGAAAAACTGTTTTTT | CASSQGLGRGITNEKLFF
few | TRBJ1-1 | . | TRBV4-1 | TGCGCCAGCAGCCAAGACAACGTTGGTGGCACTGAAGCTTTCTTT | CASSQDNVGGTEAFF
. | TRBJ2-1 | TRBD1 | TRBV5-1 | TGCGCCAGCAGCTTGCGACAGGGGCTATACAATGAGCAGTTCTTC | CASSLRQGLYNEQFF
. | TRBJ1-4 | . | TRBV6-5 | TGTGCCAGCAGTCAGGGACCCATTGAAAAACTGTTTTTT | CASSQGPIEKLFF
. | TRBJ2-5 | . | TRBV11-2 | TGTGCCAGCAGCTTGGTTAGCTGGGAGACCCAGTACTTC | CASSLVSWETQYF
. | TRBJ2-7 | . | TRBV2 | TGTGCCAGCAGTGAACACAGGACCTACGAGCAGTACTTC | CASSEHRTYEQYF
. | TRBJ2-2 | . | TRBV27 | TGTGCCAGCAGTTTCTTTCACATGAACACCGGGGAGCTGTTTTTT | CASSFFHMNTGELFF
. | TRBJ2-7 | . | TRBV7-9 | TGTGCCAGCAGCTTAGACCCCGGCCTCCTAGGGGAGCAGTACTTC | CASSLDPGLLGEQYF
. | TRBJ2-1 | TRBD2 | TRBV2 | TGTGCCACCCTTGGACTAGCGGCATCTGAGCAGTTCTTC | CATLGLAASEQFF
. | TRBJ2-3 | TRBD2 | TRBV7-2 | TGTGCCAGCAGCTACGGACTAGCGGCTCAATCGATGGGCACAGATACGCAGTATTTT | CASSYGLAAQSMGTDTQYF